This passage covers 12 T cell receptor beta chains from one sample sequenced in a study of shared clonotypes between healthy human individuals. Generated by immunoSEQ multiplex PCR, the TCRdb table keeps only in-frame clones and is missing some. The data contain about 2.1 million clones, about 94% of them seen just once; the ten biggest clones take up 1.5% to 2%. As defined, naive CD8 cells were CD45RO-negative and positively selected for CCR7, with terminally differentiated effector memory CD45RA+ cells excluded. The source material was naive CD8+ T cells from PBMCs. These receptors all come from a man younger than 35 in good health. Some clones in this sample may be carry-over from other donors' samples.

The genes are TRBV25-1 and TRBJ2-1; D is possibly TRBD1 (6 bases). The CDR3 totals 15 residues. Germline V gene data show CDR1 as MGHDK and CDR2 as SYGVNS. V lost 4 bases, J lost 1 base, and 11 bases lay in between. The DNA of the CDR3 is TGTGCCAGCAGTGTGGGACAAGATTCCTACAATGAGCAGTTCTTC. This sequence encodes CASSVGQDSYNEQFF. Together with reference TRBV25-1 and TRBJ2-1, the CDR3 gives the full variable domain: EADIYQTPRYLVIGTGKKITLECSQTMGHDKMYWYQQDPGMELHLIHYSYGVNSTEKGDLSSESTVSRIRTEHFPLTLESARPSHTSQYLCASSVGQDSYNEQFFGPGTRLTVL.

The rearrangement uses TRBV7-2 and TRBJ1-3, with no clear D. Trimming shortened V by 5 bases and J by 4 bases, and 12 bases separated the two germline ends. This CDR3 has 14 amino acids. Germline V gene data show CDR1 as SGHTA and CDR2 as FQGNSA. The CDR3 coding sequence is TGTGCCAGCAGCCGACTTGGGGAAGGAAACACCATATATTTT. Translated, it gives CASSRLGEGNTIYF.

This clone was detected once. The chain employs TRBV5-1 and TRBJ1-5; D not certain. Germline-derived CDR1 and CDR2 are SGHRS and YFSETQ. This CDR3 comprises 15 residues. Trimming took off 0 bases at V and 3 bases at J, with 10 bases between the two ends. The CDR3 DNA reads TGCGCCAGCAGCTTGGACGGGAGGGCCAATCAGCCCCAGCATTTT. Its protein product is CASSLDGRANQPQHF.

Of note for this clone: Other DNA sequences of this sample code for an identical CDR3. The chain carries TRBV9 and TRBJ2-7, with D possibly called TRBD1 or TRBD2 (5 bases each). The CDR3 has 14 amino acids. Trimming pared 3 bases from V and 2 bases from J, leaving 12 bases between. Per the germline V gene, CDR1 is SGDLS and CDR2 is YYNGEE. CDR3 in DNA: TGTGCCAGCAGCGCCGGGACGGGCCCCTACGAGCAGTACTTC. Translation gives CASSAGTGPYEQYF.

The chain uses TRBV10-3 and TRBJ2-2, with unresolved D. V lost 3 bases and J 1 base, leaving 12 bases between the germline ends. The V gene's germline CDR1 is ENHRY and CDR2 SYGVKD. The CDR3 contains 16 residues. CDR3 DNA sequence: TGTGCCATCAGTGAATCAGAAGGTCGGAACACCGGGGAGCTGTTTTTT. This gives the protein CAISESEGRNTGELFF.

The count of this clone is one. The V and J genes are TRBV4-3 and TRBJ1-1; D is possibly TRBD1 (6 bases). The CDR3 is 16 amino acids. The V gene lost 4 bases and the J gene lost 0 bases, with 15 bases spanning the gap. Looked up from germline, CDR1 is LGHNA and CDR2 is YSLEER. This CDR3 is CASSPTRRGLNTEAFF. CDR3 sequence (DNA): TGCGCCAGCAGCCCCACCCGGAGGGGGTTGAACACTGAAGCTTTCTTT.

The chain joins TRBV7-3 to TRBJ2-3, with 7 bases that match TRBD1. Germline CDR1 and CDR2: SGHTA and FQGTGA. The CDR3 consists of 13 residues. The V segment lost 5 bases and the J segment 6 bases; nucleotides outside the gene matches: 5. The DNA for the CDR3 is TGTGCCAGCAGCCGAGACAGGGTGGATACGCAGTATTTT. It codes for CASSRDRVDTQYF.

The V call is TRBV7-8, the J call TRBJ1-1; the match to TRBD1 covers 11 bases. V lost 5 bases to trimming and J lost 0 bases; unmatched junction nucleotides: 5. This CDR3 spans 16 amino acids. The germline V gene encodes CDR1 SGHVS and CDR2 FQNEAQ. The CDR3 loop is CASSPRTGGMNTEAFF. CDR3 coding DNA: TGTGCCAGCAGCCCCAGGACAGGGGGCATGAACACTGAAGCTTTCTTT.

V gene TRBV25-1 combines with J gene TRBJ1-2; unclear D gene. Trimming cost V 3 bases and J 4 bases, with 12 bases left between them. CDR1 and CDR2 from the germline V gene are MGHDK and SYGVNS. This CDR3 spans 14 amino acids. Written as DNA, the CDR3 is TGTGCCAGCAGTGATCGGCAGGTCGCCTATGGCTACACCTTC. Translated: CASSDRQVAYGYTF.

This clone was recorded only once. The chain recombines TRBV11-2 with TRBJ2-3; 9 nucleotides agree with TRBD2. The length of the CDR3 is 17 residues. From germline, CDR1 is SGHAT and CDR2 FQNNGV. V lost 7 bases to trimming and J lost 3 bases; unmatched junction nucleotides: 14. CDR3 region: CASTLIGGGRATDTQYF. The CDR3 region has the DNA TGTGCCAGCACCCTAATTGGAGGCGGGAGGGCGACAGATACGCAGTATTTT.

The chain joins TRBV5-6 to TRBJ2-5, with D unresolved. CDR3 length equals 13 residues. The germline V gene has CDR1 SGHDT and CDR2 YYEEEE. The ends were cut back, 1 base at V and 4 bases at J, with 8 bases in the middle. Here the CDR3 DNA reads TGTGCCAGCAGCTTGCGGTTTTCAGAGACCCAGTACTTC. Its protein is CASSLRFSETQYF. Using reference TRBV5-6 and TRBJ2-5 for the parts outside the CDR3, the full variable domain is DAGVTQSPTHLIKTRGQQVTLRCSPKSGHDTVSWYQQALGQGPQFIFQYYEEEERQRGNFPDRFSGHQFPNYSSELNVNALLLGDSALYLCASSLRFSETQYFGPGTRLLVL.

The rearrangement joins TRBV4-3 to TRBJ2-1; 9 nucleotides align to TRBD2. Germline CDR1 and CDR2: LGHNA and YSLEER. V trimming: 0 bases; J trimming: 9 bases; junction bases outside the gene matches: 12. CDR3 length: 17 residues. CDR3 residues: CASSQEGFGGGETEQFF. CDR3 DNA: TGCGCCAGCAGCCAAGAAGGATTCGGCGGGGGGGAGACTGAGCAGTTCTTC.